The 27 T cell receptor beta chains given below trace back to one sample, sequenced in a study of blood T cell repertoires in COVID-19. TCRdb keeps only in-frame clones here, not all; method: immunoSEQ multiplex PCR. This repertoire shows 350,000 to 450,000 clones, about 87% found once; its top ten account for under 3%. Sequenced material: peripheral blood. These TCRs come from a woman aged 55-69 years with COVID-19, enrolled during active disease.

The genes are TRBV3-1 (or the pseudogene TRBV3-2) and TRBJ2-7, with TRBD2 matching over 7 bases. Losses at the gene ends were 0 bases for V and 3 bases for J; bases not matched to a gene: 11. The CDR3 length is 17 residues. The germline V gene encodes CDR1 LGHDT and CDR2 YNNKEL (reference sequence). Written as DNA, the CDR3 is TGTGCCAGCAGCCAAGAAGTCCCGCCGGGACTACACTACGAGCAGTACTTC. Protein sequence: CASSQEVPPGLHYEQYF.

Only a few counts were recorded for this clone. Other DNA sequences in this specimen translate into the identical CDR3. The V gene is TRBV7-3, the J gene TRBJ1-1; D possibly corresponds to TRBD1 (6 bases). The CDR3 length is 13 residues. CDR1 is SGHTA and CDR2 is FQGTGA in the germline V gene. With 1 base removed from V and 4 bases from J, the gap between germline ends came to 7 bases. CDR3 sequence reads: CASSLKGGTEAFF. CDR3 sequence (DNA): TGTGCCAGCAGCTTAAAAGGGGGCACTGAAGCTTTCTTT.

The chain is built from TRBV5-4 and TRBJ2-1, with TRBD1 identical over 10 bases. V lost 3 bases and J lost 4; bases outside the gene matches: 7. In germline, CDR1 is SGHNT, CDR2 YYREEE (reference sequence). The CDR3 runs to 16 residues. The CDR3 nucleotides are TGTGCCAGCAGCTCAAAAGGGGGACAGGGGTACAATGAGCAGTTCTTC. This translates into CASSSKGGQGYNEQFF. The complete variable domain, with remaining parts taken from reference TRBV5-4 and TRBJ2-1, reads ETGVTQSPTHLIKTRGQQVTLRCSSQSGHNTVSWYQQALGQGPQFIFQYYREEENGRGNFPPRFSGLQFPNYSSELNVNALELDDSALYLCASSSKGGQGYNEQFFGPGTRLTVL.

The rearrangement links TRBV4-1 to TRBJ1-2; 9 bases map to TRBD1. CDR1 is MGHRA, CDR2 YSYEKL, per germline. With 0 bases clipped from V and 6 bases from J, the junction kept 2 bases outside the gene matches. The CDR3 is made up of 14 amino acids. The CDR3 reads CASSQEDRGHGYTF. The CDR3 nucleotides are TGCGCCAGCAGCCAAGAGGACAGGGGCCATGGCTACACCTTC.

The rearrangement joins TRBV19 to TRBJ1-2; D perhaps matches TRBD1 (5 bases). Trimming stripped 0 bases from V and 1 base from J, with 12 bases between. CDR1 and CDR2 from the germline V gene are LNHDA and SQIVND (reference sequence). The CDR3 contains 16 residues. CDR3 sequence: CASSIDRPGLNYGYTF. In DNA, the CDR3 is TGTGCCAGTAGTATAGATCGCCCAGGGCTTAACTATGGCTACACCTTC.

The chain joins TRBV5-1 to TRBJ1-2; D gene uncertain. The germline V gene has CDR1 SGHRS and CDR2 YFSETQ. Trimming cost V 3 bases and J 4 bases, with 10 bases left between them. The CDR3 length is 13 residues. The CDR3 is CASSWAEAYGYTF. DNA for the CDR3: TGCGCCAGCAGCTGGGCAGAAGCCTATGGCTACACCTTC.

The chain has TRBV20-1 and TRBJ2-7; the match to TRBD1 covers 9 bases. Germline V lookup: CDR1 DFQATT, CDR2 SNEGSKA (reference sequence). V was pared by 3 bases and J by 4 bases, with 7 bases of the junction left unmatched. This CDR3 has 14 residues. CDR3 amino acids: CSASRDRADYEQYF. In DNA, the CDR3 is TGCAGTGCTAGTCGGGACAGGGCAGATTACGAGCAGTACTTC.

V is TRBV5-1 and J is TRBJ1-5; D is uncertain. Trimming pared 0 bases from V and 6 bases from J, leaving 13 bases between. Germline V gene sequence: CDR1 SGHRS, CDR2 YFSETQ. CDR3 size: 15 residues. This CDR3 reads CASSLDGGESQPQHF. DNA for the CDR3: TGCGCCAGCAGCTTGGATGGCGGCGAGAGTCAGCCCCAGCATTTT.

The J gene is TRBJ1-2, the V gene TRBV3-1 (or the pseudogene TRBV3-2); D remains ambiguous. The CDR3 runs 12 residues. Germline V gene sequence: CDR1 LGHDT, CDR2 YNNKEL (reference sequence). Trimming cost V 3 bases and J 8 bases, with 10 bases left between them. CDR3 nucleotides: TGTGCCAGCAGCCAGGTCTACGGGGGCTACACCTTC. It yields the protein CASSQVYGGYTF.

The chain joins TRBV10-3 to TRBJ2-1; no firm D call. The CDR3 covers 12 residues. In germline, CDR1 is ENHRY, CDR2 SYGVKD. Deletions cut 2 bases from V and 10 bases from J, with 9 bases between. In DNA form, the CDR3 reads TGTGCCATCAGTGAGAAGTCGACAGAGCAGTTCTTC. As protein: CAISEKSTEQFF.

Notes on this clone: The sample holds other DNA sequences that translate to the same CDR3. The chain joins TRBV6-1 to TRBJ1-1; D gene uncertain. This CDR3 has 14 residues. The germline V gene encodes CDR1 MNHNS and CDR2 SASEGT. Trimming shortened V by 1 base and J by 2 bases, and 8 bases separated the two germline ends. CDR3 amino acids: CASSEGGVNTEAFF. CDR3 nucleotide sequence: TGTGCCAGCAGTGAAGGCGGGGTTAACACTGAAGCTTTCTTT.

This chain uses TRBV15 with TRBJ1-4; weak D call: TRBD1 (6 bases). The CDR3 has 17 amino acids. Germline lookup yields CDR1 LNHNV and CDR2 YYDKDF (reference sequence). The V and J ends lost 1 base and 0 bases respectively, with 12 bases between them. CDR3 nucleotide sequence: TGTGCCACCAGCAGAGGTAGACAGGAGGCAACTAATGAAAAACTGTTTTTT. Translated, it gives CATSRGRQEATNEKLFF.

V usage is TRBV7-3 and J usage is TRBJ2-1; 13 bases line up with TRBD2. The CDR3 runs to 15 residues. Per germline, CDR1 SGHTA and CDR2 FQGTGA. J lost 9 bases, V lost 2 bases, and 4 bases had no gene match. CDR3 nucleotides: TGTGCCAGCAGCTTAGGGACTAGCGGGGTCGTTGAGCAGTTCTTC. Translated: CASSLGTSGVVEQFF.

The CDR3 sequence is CASSQDGGAWAEAFF. The CDR3 nucleotides read TGTGCCAGCAGCCAAGATGGAGGGGCTTGGGCTGAAGCTTTCTTT. This chain connects TRBV4-2 to TRBJ1-1; tentative D call: TRBD1 (5 bases). The V end lost 0 bases, the J end lost 6 bases, and 14 bases lay between the germline ends. This CDR3 is built from 15 residues. Germline CDR1 is LGHNA and CDR2 is YNFKEQ.

This chain connects TRBV29-1 to TRBJ2-1; 8 bases are shared with TRBD2. This CDR3 is 13 amino acids long. Germline assignment: CDR1 SQVTM and CDR2 ANQGSEA. V shed 8 bases and J 4 bases; nucleotides not matched to a gene: 7. The CDR3 DNA is TGCAGCCTCTGGAGCGGGGGTTACAATGAGCAGTTCTTC. Its translation: CSLWSGGYNEQFF.

The chain has TRBV10-3 and TRBJ2-1; 7 bases map to TRBD1. With 10 bases clipped from V and 3 bases from J, the junction kept 12 bases outside the gene matches. There are 15 residues in the CDR3. Germline V CDR1 and CDR2: ENHRY, SYGVKD. The DNA of the CDR3 is TGTGCCACCAAGCCCACAGGGGATAACTACAATGAGCAGTTCTTC. Protein sequence: CATKPTGDNYNEQFF.

The rearrangement uses TRBV19 and TRBJ1-5; 7 positions match TRBD1. The CDR3 runs 15 residues. Germline V gene lookup returns CDR1 LNHDA and CDR2 SQIVND (reference sequence). V shed 4 bases and J 3 bases; nucleotides not matched to a gene: 6. As DNA, the CDR3 is TGTGCCAGTAGTACTCCAGACAGGGCCAATCAGCCCCAGCATTTT. Translating it yields CASSTPDRANQPQHF.

The sample holds one count of this clone. The chain couples TRBV19 to TRBJ1-5, with D maybe TRBD1 (5 bases). The CDR3 sequence is 12 residues long. The germline V gene has CDR1 LNHDA and CDR2 SQIVND (reference sequence). Between the trimmed V and J ends, which lost 6 bases and 5 bases, there was a span of 8 bases. The CDR3 DNA reads TGTGCCAGTAGAAGGGGCGATCAGCCCCAGCATTTT. It specifies CASRRGDQPQHF.

The chain employs TRBV21-1 and TRBJ2-7; the listed D gene, TRBD1, was not tested against the DNA. TRBV21-1 is a listed pseudogene. The CDR3 spans 17 residues. The CDR3 loop is CASSKVDRVPLLREQYF. CDR3 coding DNA: TGTGCCAGCAGCAAAGTGGACAGGGTCCCCCTTCTACGCGAGCAGTACTTC.

This clone was seen only a few times. J is TRBJ2-7 and V is TRBV6-1; TRBD2 matches 8 bases. V trimming: 2 bases; J trimming: 2 bases; junction bases outside the gene matches: 5. CDR1 MNHNS and CDR2 SASEGT come from the germline V gene. CDR3 length equals 15 residues. In nucleotides, the CDR3 is TGTGCCAGCAGTGAACCGGGGGGGGCAACCTACGAGCAGTACTTC. Translated, it gives CASSEPGGATYEQYF.

This chain uses TRBV9 with TRBJ1-6, with a tentative D call TRBD1 (5 bases). The CDR3 consists of 15 residues. Germline values: CDR1 SGDLS, CDR2 YYNGEE. V was shortened by 0 bases and J by 7 bases, with 11 bases between the two germline ends. CDR3: CASSVGGLPNSPLHF. The CDR3 nucleotides are TGTGCCAGCAGCGTAGGGGGCCTTCCCAATTCACCCCTCCACTTT.

CDR3 residues: CATGQGRQYF. In DNA form, the CDR3 reads TGTGCCACCGGACAGGGACGCCAGTACTTC. The rearrangement uses TRBV6-5 and TRBJ2-5; 8 bases agree with TRBD1. CDR1 is MNHEY, CDR2 SVGAGI, per germline. V was pared by 10 bases and J by 10 bases, with 5 bases of the junction left unmatched. CDR3 length equals 10 residues.

The chain couples TRBV5-1 to TRBJ2-3; D gene ambiguous. Looked up from germline, CDR1 is SGHRS and CDR2 is YFSETQ. Trimming removed 3 bases from V and 4 bases from J, with 9 bases in between. The CDR3 consists of 13 residues. The CDR3 region is CASSSQTADTQYF. The CDR3 region has the DNA TGCGCCAGCAGCTCACAGACGGCAGATACGCAGTATTTT.

The CDR3 loop is CAISESSGGATEQYF. As DNA, the CDR3 is TGTGCCATCAGTGAGTCTAGCGGCGGGGCGACCGAGCAGTACTTC. The chain links TRBV10-3 to TRBJ2-7; D might be TRBD2 (6 bases). Looked up from germline, CDR1 is ENHRY and CDR2 is SYGVKD. V was trimmed by 0 bases and J by 6 bases, leaving 15 bases between them. The CDR3 has 15 amino acids.

This clone showed up just a few times. The gene calls are TRBV4-1 and TRBJ1-2, with 12 nucleotides matching TRBD1. CDR1 and CDR2 (germline): MGHRA, YSYEKL. V shed 3 bases, J shed 4 bases, and the junction held 9 bases outside the gene matches. The CDR3 is 17 residues long. The CDR3 DNA reads TGCGCCAGCAGCCACCTCGAGGGACAGGGGGCGAGCTATGGCTACACCTTC. Amino acid sequence: CASSHLEGQGASYGYTF.

The chain links TRBV19 to TRBJ1-2; D might be TRBD1 (5 bases). With 6 bases removed from V and 3 bases from J, the gap between germline ends came to 20 bases. CDR1 and CDR2 (germline): LNHDA, SQIVND (reference sequence). The length of the CDR3 is 16 residues. The CDR3 loop is CASSRRGRSGDYGYTF. CDR3 DNA: TGTGCCAGTAGCAGACGGGGCCGGAGCGGGGACTATGGCTACACCTTC.

The rearrangement joins TRBV5-4 to TRBJ2-3, with 8 bases fitting TRBD1. The V gene's germline CDR1 is SGHNT and CDR2 YYREEE (reference sequence). With V trimmed by 1 base and J by 1 base, 5 bases remained unmatched. This CDR3 region has 16 residues. For the CDR3, the DNA is TGTGCCAGCAGCTTGAGGCTACAGGGGGGCACAGATACGCAGTATTTT. It translates to CASSLRLQGGTDTQYF.